This TCR beta chain is from a study of CD8 T cells in ankylosing spondylitis. Overall study findings and caveats: A TCR beta motif of roughly eight highly homologous variants seemed to mark ankylosing spondylitis blood.

TCRdb re-called the 5' RACE reads through MiXCR, storing one row per CDR3 protein. The data show approximately 350,000 distinct CDR3 sequences, roughly 14% seen once. Germline-derived CDR1 and CDR2 are SGHRS and YFSETQ. CDR3 size: 14 residues. Between the trimmed V and J ends, which lost 4 bases and 8 bases, there was a span of 16 bases. Worth noting for this clonotype: Its antigen is still unknown.

The J gene is TRBJ2-1, the V gene TRBV5-1, with D perhaps matching TRBD2 (5 bases). This TCR derives from a male donor with ankylosing spondylitis or in good health (not recorded which). Sequencing used blood, either unsorted or a sorted T cell fraction (not recorded which). DNA for the CDR3: TGCGCCAGCAGCCCGGACCGAGGGTTGGATGAGCAGTTCTTC. Translating it yields CASSPDRGLDEQFF. The complete variable domain, with remaining parts taken from reference TRBV5-1 and TRBJ2-1, reads KAGVTQTPRYLIKTRGQQVTLSCSPISGHRSVSWYQQTPGQGLQFLFEYFSETQRNKGNFPGRFSGRQFSNSRSEMNVSTLELGDSALYLCASSPDRGLDEQFFGPGTRLTVL.